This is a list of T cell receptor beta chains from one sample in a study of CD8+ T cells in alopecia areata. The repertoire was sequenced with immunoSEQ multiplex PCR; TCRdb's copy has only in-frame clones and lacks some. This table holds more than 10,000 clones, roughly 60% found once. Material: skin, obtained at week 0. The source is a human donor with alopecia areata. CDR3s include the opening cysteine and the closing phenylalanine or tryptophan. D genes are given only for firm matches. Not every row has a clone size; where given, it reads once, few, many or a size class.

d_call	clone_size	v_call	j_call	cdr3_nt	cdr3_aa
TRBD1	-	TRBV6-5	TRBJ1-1	TGTGCCAGCAGTTGGACAGGGAAGAACACTGAAGCTTTCTTT	CASSWTGKNTEAFF
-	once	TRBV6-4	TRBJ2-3	TGTGCCAGCAGTGACTCGGGCAGGATGGCAGATACGCAGTATTTT	CASSDSGRMADTQYF
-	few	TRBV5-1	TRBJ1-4	TGCGCCAGCAGCTTCTCTGGGGCGGGTGAAAAACTGTTTTTT	CASSFSGAGEKLFF
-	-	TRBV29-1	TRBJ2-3	TGCAGCGCTGGGGCTGACCAAGGGACAGATACGCAGTATTTT	CSAGADQGTDTQYF
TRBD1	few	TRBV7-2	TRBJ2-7	TGTGCCAGCAGCCCGGACAGGGTCTCCTACGAGCAGTACTTC	CASSPDRVSYEQYF
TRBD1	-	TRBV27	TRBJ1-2	TGTGCCAGCAGGGGACAGCACCTATCTATGGGTGGCTACACCTTC	CASRGQHLSMGGYTF
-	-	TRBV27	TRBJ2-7	TGTGCCAGCAGTCCTTATGGGAGAGGTTTCCAAGCTTACGAGCAGTACTTC	CASSPYGRGFQAYEQYF
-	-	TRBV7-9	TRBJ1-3	TGTGCCAGCAGCTTAGCGCACAGGTCCGGAAACACCATATATTTT	CASSLAHRSGNTIYF
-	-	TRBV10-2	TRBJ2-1	TGCGCCAGCAGTGTCCAGCGGAGCAATGAGCAGTTCTTC	CASSVQRSNEQFF
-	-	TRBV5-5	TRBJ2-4	TGTGCCAGCAGCTTGGCGCGGGTGGAGAGAGTGACCAAAAACATTCAGTACTTC	CASSLARVERVTKNIQYF
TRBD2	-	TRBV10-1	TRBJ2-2	TGCGCCAGCAGTCCCGAAGGTAGCGGGCACACCGGGGAGCTGTTGTTT	CASSPEGSGHTGELLF
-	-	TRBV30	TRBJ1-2	TGTGCCTGGAGTGTAGGTGGTGGCTACACCTTC	CAWSVGGGYTF
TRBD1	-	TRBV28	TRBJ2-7	TGTGCCAGCAGTCCTGCACAGGGGCTCTCCTACGAGCAGTACTTC	CASSPAQGLSYEQYF
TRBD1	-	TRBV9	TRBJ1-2	TGTGCCAGCAGCGAGGAGGGGACAGGGGGAGGCTACACCTTC	CASSEEGTGGGYTF
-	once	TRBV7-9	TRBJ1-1	TGTGCCAGCAGCCCCTGGGGGGGAAACACTGAAGCTTTCTTT	CASSPWGGNTEAFF
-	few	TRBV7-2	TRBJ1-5	TGTGCCAGCAGCTTAGCGGGAGGGGGGGGCGTCAATCAGCCCCAGCATTTT	CASSLAGGGGVNQPQHF
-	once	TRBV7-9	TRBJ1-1	TGTGCCAGCAGCTTCTACCAACACTCAGTGAACACTGAAGCTTTCTTT	CASSFYQHSVNTEAFF
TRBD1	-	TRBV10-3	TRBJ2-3	TGTGCCATCAGTGAGCCCTTTGACCGGGACAGGGGACAATCAGATACGCAGTATTTT	CAISEPFDRDRGQSDTQYF
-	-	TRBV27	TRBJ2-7	TGTGCCAGCAGTTTATGCAGGCCCAACGACGAGCAGTACTTC	CASSLCRPNDEQYF
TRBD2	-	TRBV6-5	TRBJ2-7	TGTGCCAGCACACACCGGGGGGGTAACTACGAGCAGTACTTC	CASTHRGGNYEQYF
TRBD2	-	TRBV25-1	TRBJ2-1	TGTGCCAGCAGCGGTATAGCGGGAGGACCCCGCTCCTACAATGAGCAGTTCTTC	CASSGIAGGPRSYNEQFF
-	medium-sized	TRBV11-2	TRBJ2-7	TGTGCCAGCAGCTTAGGGCAGGGGCCCTACGAGCAGTACTTC	CASSLGQGPYEQYF
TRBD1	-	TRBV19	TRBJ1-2	TGTGCCAGTAGTACACCGGGACAGGAGAACGTCCCTCCCGAACGGGTCTCTAACTATGGCTACACCTTC	CASSTPGQENVPPERVSNYGYTF
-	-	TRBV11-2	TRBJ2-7	TGTGCCAGCAGCTTAGGGGACGCTTTCTACGAGCAGTACTTC	CASSLGDAFYEQYF
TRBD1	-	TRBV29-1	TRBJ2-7	TGCAGCGTTGGGATCCCCAGGACAGGGGGCTACGAGCAGTACTTC	CSVGIPRTGGYEQYF
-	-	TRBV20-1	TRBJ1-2	TGCAGTGCTAGATGGGAAGGCTACACCTTC	CSARWEGYTF
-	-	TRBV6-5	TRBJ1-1	TGTGCCAGCAGTTCAGGACAGCCAAGTCTCAACACTGAAGCTTTCTTT	CASSSGQPSLNTEAFF
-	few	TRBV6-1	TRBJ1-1	TGTGCCAGCAGTGAAAGCGACAGGATGAACACTGAAGCTTTCTTT	CASSESDRMNTEAFF
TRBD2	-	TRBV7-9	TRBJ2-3	TGTGCCAGCAGCTTAGCACTAGCGGGGGTTACCGTTAGCACAGATACGCAGTATTTT	CASSLALAGVTVSTDTQYF
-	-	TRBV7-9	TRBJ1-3	TGTGCCAGCAGCTTAGGGGACATCCGACAGATATATTTT	CASSLGDIRQIYF
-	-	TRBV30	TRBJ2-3	TGTGCCTGGAGCAGGGCAGATACGCAGTATTTT	CAWSRADTQYF
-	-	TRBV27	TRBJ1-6	TGTGCCAGCAGCCCGAGGGGGGGAGGGAATTCACCCCTCCACTTT	CASSPRGGGNSPLHF
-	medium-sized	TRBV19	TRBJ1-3	TGTGCCAGTTCTGTACGGATCTCTGGAAACACCATATATTTT	CASSVRISGNTIYF
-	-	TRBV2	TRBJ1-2	TGTGCCAGCATGGGAGGGGGCTATGGCTACACCTTC	CASMGGGYGYTF
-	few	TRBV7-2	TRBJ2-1	TGTGCCAGCAGCCGCGGACCGGCACATGAGCAGTTCTTC	CASSRGPAHEQFF
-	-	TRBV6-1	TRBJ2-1	TGTGCCAGCAGCCGCGGGGACAGAAACTACAATGAGCAGTTCTTC	CASSRGDRNYNEQFF
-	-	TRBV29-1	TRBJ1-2	TGCAGCGTTACCAGGGGAGACTATGGCTACACCTTC	CSVTRGDYGYTF
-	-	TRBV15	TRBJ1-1	TGTGCCACCAGCAGAGAATTGAGACAGTGGGAGACTGAAGCTTTCTTT	CATSRELRQWETEAFF
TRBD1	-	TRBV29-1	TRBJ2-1	TGCAGCGTTAGGGACAGCCGATACAATGAGCAGTTCTTC	CSVRDSRYNEQFF
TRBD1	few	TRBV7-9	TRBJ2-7	TGTGCCAGCAGCTGCTCCGGGACAGGGAGAGCCTACGAGCAGTACTTC	CASSCSGTGRAYEQYF
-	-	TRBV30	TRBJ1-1	TGTGCCTGGAGTGTACGGGGCAGAAAGAACACTGAAGCTTTCTTT	CAWSVRGRKNTEAFF
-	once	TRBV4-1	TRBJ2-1	TGCGCCAGCAGCCAAGTAGGTAGCTTCAATGAGCAGTTCTTC	CASSQVGSFNEQFF
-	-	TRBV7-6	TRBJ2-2	TGTGCCAGCAGCTTAGTAGAGGGCACGAACACCGGGGAGCTGTTTTTT	CASSLVEGTNTGELFF
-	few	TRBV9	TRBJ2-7	TGTGCCAGCAGCGCGGGACATTCTCCCACCTACGAGCAGTACTTC	CASSAGHSPTYEQYF
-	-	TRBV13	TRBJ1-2	TGTGCCAGCAGCTTCCCTTTCGATGGCTACACCTTC	CASSFPFDGYTF
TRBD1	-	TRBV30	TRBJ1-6	TGTGCCTGGGGCGAAGCGGACAGGGCAGGAAAGCCCCTCCACTTT	CAWGEADRAGKPLHF
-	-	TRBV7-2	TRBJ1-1	TGTGCCAGCAGCCCCCAGCGTTACACTGAAGCTTTCTTT	CASSPQRYTEAFF
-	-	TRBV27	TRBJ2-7	TGTGCCAGCAGTTTAATCGGAGGCGTGCTTTCCTACGAGCAGTACTTC	CASSLIGGVLSYEQYF
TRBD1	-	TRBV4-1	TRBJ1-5	TGCGCCAGCAGCCCCCTCCCCGGGACAGGTCGACAGCCCCAGCATTTT	CASSPLPGTGRQPQHF
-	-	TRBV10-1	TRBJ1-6	TGCGCCAGCAGTGAGTCCCGCATCGGTTCACCCCTCCACTTT	CASSESRIGSPLHF
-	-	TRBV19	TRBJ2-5	TGTGCCAGTAAGGACTGGAACCAAGAGACCCAGTACTTC	CASKDWNQETQYF
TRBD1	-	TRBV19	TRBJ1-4	TGTGCCAGTAAGGACAGGGGAGGAGAATCAAAACTGTTTTTT	CASKDRGGESKLFF
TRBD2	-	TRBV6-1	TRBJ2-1	TGTGCCAGCAGAACCGGGACTAGCGCTTCTGAGCAGTTCTTC	CASRTGTSASEQFF
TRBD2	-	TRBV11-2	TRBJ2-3	TGTGCCAGCAGCTCTAGAACCACTAGCGGGGGGGCGAAAGATACGCAGTATTTT	CASSSRTTSGGAKDTQYF
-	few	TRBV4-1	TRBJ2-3	TGCGCCAGCAGCCAAGACGTCTTAAAAGTTGCTAATTATACGCAGTATTTT	CASSQDVLKVANYTQYF